This T cell receptor beta chain was profiled in a study of blood T cell repertoires in COVID-19. Overall study: The United States, Italy and Spain supplied acute and convalescent COVID-19 samples.

Trimming removed 5 bases from V and 4 bases from J, with 15 bases in between. Germline V gene data show CDR1 as MNHEY and CDR2 as SVGEGT. This CDR3 has 15 amino acids. Repertoires were generated with immunoSEQ multiplex PCR, while TCRdb's copy carries only in-frame clones and drops some. The data hold under 100,000 clones, with 81% observed a single time. The sample taken for sequencing was peripheral blood. The J gene is TRBJ1-5, the V gene TRBV6-2 or TRBV6-3; D perhaps matches TRBD1 (5 bases). This clonotype originated in a man older than 75 with active or convalescent COVID-19. The CDR3 loop reads CASSPLRQRNQPQHF. For the CDR3, the DNA is TGTGCCAGCAGTCCCCTAAGACAGAGGAATCAGCCCCAGCATTTT.